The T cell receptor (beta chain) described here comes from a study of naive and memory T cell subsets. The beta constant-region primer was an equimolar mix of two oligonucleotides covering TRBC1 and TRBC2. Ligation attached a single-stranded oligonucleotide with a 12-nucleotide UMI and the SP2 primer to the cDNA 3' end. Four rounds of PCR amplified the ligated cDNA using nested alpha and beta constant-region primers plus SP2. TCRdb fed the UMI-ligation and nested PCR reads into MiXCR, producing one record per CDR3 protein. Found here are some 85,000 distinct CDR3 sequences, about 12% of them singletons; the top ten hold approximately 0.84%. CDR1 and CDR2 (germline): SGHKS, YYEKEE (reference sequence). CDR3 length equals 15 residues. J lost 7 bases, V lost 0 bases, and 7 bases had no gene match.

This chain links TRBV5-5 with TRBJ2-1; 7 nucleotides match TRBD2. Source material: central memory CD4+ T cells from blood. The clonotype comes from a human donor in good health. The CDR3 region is CASSLVAGVWNEQFF. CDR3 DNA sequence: TGTGCCAGCAGCTTGGTGGCGGGAGTCTGGAATGAGCAGTTCTTC.